What follows describes a single TCR beta chain. The antigen remains undetermined. Sequencing was performed with immunoSEQ multiplex PCR; in TCRdb, only in-frame clones are kept and a portion is missing. The data contain roughly 150,000 clones, 90% to 95% of them singletons. The sample is drawn from a study of T cell responses to AZD1222 COVID-19 vaccine. Study-level results: Without day 14 samples, only post-peak T cell repertoires were studied.

The germline V gene has CDR1 MDHEN and CDR2 SYDVKM. Trimming took 5 bases from V and 1 from J, leaving 8 bases between them. CDR3 size: 13 residues. The sequenced sample was peripheral blood, obtained 28 days after the second AZD1222 dose. The source of this sequence is an adult who received the AZD1222 COVID-19 vaccine. The V call is TRBV28, the J call TRBJ1-1; D is uncertain. The CDR3 DNA reads TGTGCCAGCAGTGTTATAGGGAACACTGAAGCTTTCTTT. Protein sequence: CASSVIGNTEAFF.